These T cell receptor beta chains were read from a single sample in a study of human T cells and chemical hapten exposure. TCRdb reprocessed the RACE reads with MiXCR, giving one entry per CDR3 protein. The repertoire has a few hundred thousand distinct CDR3 sequences, about 6.9% of them found once; the top ten carry around 5.8%. This sample comprised whole blood, obtained in connection with sensitization to the hapten diphenylcyclopropenone (DPC). Source of these receptors: a woman aged 18-29 years with alopecia areata. Some clones in this sample may be carry-over from other donors' samples. CDR3s include the opening cysteine and the closing phenylalanine or tryptophan. D genes are given only for firm matches. Size is stated as how often the clone was seen (once, few, many) or a class if it is expanded.

V	D	J	size	CDR3	DNA
TRBV6-2/TRBV6-3	NA	TRBJ2-7	few	CASSSTDTYEQYF	TGTGCCAGCAGTTCGACAGACACCTACGAGCAGTACTTC
TRBV6-4	TRBD2	TRBJ2-2	many	CASSDSTSASGVSTGELFF	TGTGCCAGCAGTGACTCTACGTCGGCTAGCGGGGTTAGCACCGGGGAGCTGTTTTTT
TRBV7-2	NA	TRBJ1-1	few	CASSLVSGGRTEAFF	TGTGCCAGCAGCTTAGTTTCGGGGGGTCGGACTGAAGCTTTCTTT
TRBV6-1	NA	TRBJ1-1	many	CASSDGMTDVNTEAFF	TGTGCCAGCAGCGACGGGATGACAGACGTAAACACTGAAGCTTTCTTT
TRBV7-2	NA	TRBJ1-3	many	CASSLDRWSGGGNTIYF	TGTGCCAGCAGCTTAGATCGATGGTCCGGCGGTGGAAACACCATATATTTT
TRBV27	NA	TRBJ1-1	many	CASSFGQRNTEAFF	TGTGCCAGCAGCTTTGGACAGAGGAACACTGAAGCTTTCTTT
TRBV29-1	NA	TRBJ2-7	many	CSGTDGYEQYF	TGCAGCGGAACGGACGGGTACGAGCAGTACTTC
TRBV7-9	TRBD1	TRBJ2-5	many	CASSDKDRIETQYF	TGTGCCAGCAGCGACAAGGACAGGATAGAGACCCAGTACTTC
TRBV7-9	NA	TRBJ1-1	many	CASREVRANTEAFF	TGTGCCAGCAGAGAGGTCCGGGCGAACACTGAAGCTTTCTTT
TRBV7-8	NA	TRBJ1-4	many	CASSSTGTAGEKLFF	TGTGCCAGCAGCTCTACCGGGACTGCTGGGGAAAAACTGTTTTTT
TRBV5-1	NA	TRBJ2-3	many	CASSRPDGSTDTQYF	TGCGCCAGCAGTCGTCCAGACGGTTCCACAGATACGCAGTATTTT